The table lists the clone carrying this TCR beta chain with a count of one. CDR1 SGHTA and CDR2 FQGNSA come from the germline V gene. With V trimmed by 4 bases and J by 4 bases, 7 bases remained unmatched. The CDR3 has 16 residues. Version v3.0 of the immunoSEQ assay ran at survey level. The protocol was immunoSEQ multiplex PCR, while the TCRdb copy is restricted to in-frame clones and leaves out a portion. The sample carries 25,000 to 35,000 clones, 75% to 85% recorded once. The sample originates from a study of long-term antiretroviral therapy in people with HIV. This receptor was taken from a man aged 40-49 years with HIV. This chain uses TRBV7-2 with TRBJ2-1; 10 bases are a match to TRBD2. Sample: unsorted PBMCs, taken 0.3 years after starting antiretroviral therapy. CDR3 sequence: CASSSRLAGGYNEQFF. Here the CDR3 DNA reads TGTGCCAGCAGCTCGAGGTTAGCGGGGGGATACAATGAGCAGTTCTTC.